The 6 T cell receptor beta chains given below trace back to one sample, sequenced in a study of shared clonotypes between healthy human individuals. CD45RO-negative, CCR7-positively selected cells formed the naive CD8 fraction, excluding terminally differentiated effector memory CD45RA+ cells. Assay used: immunoSEQ multiplex PCR; TCRdb lists only in-frame clones, some missing. This sample carries about 800,000 clones, approximately 97% of them seen once, and the ten largest clones take less than 0.25%. Sequenced: naive CD8+ T cells sorted from blood. All receptors come from a man aged 30 to 39 in good health.

V usage is TRBV7-9 and J usage is TRBJ1-5; no clear D. Looked up from germline, CDR1 is SEHNR and CDR2 is FQNEAQ (reference sequence). Deletions cut 4 bases from V and 7 bases from J, with 14 bases between. The CDR3 has 14 residues. The CDR3 nucleotides read TGTGCCAGCAGCTACGGACCGGGCGGCCAGCCCCAGCATTTT. Amino acid sequence: CASSYGPGGQPQHF.

V is TRBV2 and J is TRBJ1-1, with TRBD1 as a possible D gene (6 bases). This CDR3 contains 14 residues. The germline V gene has CDR1 SNHLY and CDR2 FYNNEI. V lost 10 bases, J lost 3 bases, and 18 bases lay in between. The CDR3 here is CATIPYREHTEAFF. In DNA, the CDR3 is TGTGCCACCATACCGTACAGGGAGCACACTGAAGCTTTCTTT. The full variable domain, in which reference TRBV2 and TRBJ1-1 provide the parts outside the CDR3, is EPEVTQTPSHQVTQMGQEVILRCVPISNHLYFYWYRQILGQKVEFLVSFYNNEISEKSEIFDDQFSVERPDGSNFTLKIRSTKLEDSAMYFCATIPYREHTEAFFGQGTRLTVV.

A remark on this clone: The same CDR3 can be traced to other DNA sequences in this sample. The chain has TRBV19 and TRBJ1-5; D is ambiguous. Trimming shortened V by 5 bases and J by 4 bases, and 6 bases separated the two germline ends. Per germline, CDR1 LNHDA and CDR2 SQIVND (reference sequence). The CDR3 has 12 amino acids. This CDR3 reads CASSPGNQPQHF. The CDR3 nucleotides are TGTGCCAGTAGTCCGGGGAATCAGCCCCAGCATTTT.

The chain uses TRBV14 and TRBJ1-5; D not certain. CDR1 is SGHDN and CDR2 is FVKESK in the germline V gene. Trimming took off 1 base at V and 0 bases at J, with 4 bases between the two ends. The length of the CDR3 is 14 residues. In nucleotides, the CDR3 is TGTGCCAGCAGCCAAGGAGGTAGCAATCAGCCCCAGCATTTT. Its protein is CASSQGGSNQPQHF.

Notes on this clone: One junction end does not reproduce the germline sequence, and a read error may be involved. The rearrangement links TRBV7-6 to TRBJ1-1, with D maybe TRBD1 (6 bases). CDR3 length: 13 amino acids. Germline V gives CDR1 SGHVS, CDR2 FNYEAQ. The CDR3 DNA reads TGTGCCAGCAGCTTAGCGCCCGGACAGTTTCACGAATTT. Translation: CASSLAPGQFHEF.

The chain employs TRBV19 and TRBJ2-1; a possible D gene is TRBD1 (6 bases). Trimming left V 3 bases short and J 3 bases short, with 15 bases between. Germline values: CDR1 LNHDA, CDR2 SQIVND (reference sequence). CDR3 length: 16 amino acids. CDR3 protein: CASSIDRPPFYNEQFF. CDR3 DNA sequence: TGTGCCAGTAGTATCGACAGGCCACCTTTCTACAATGAGCAGTTCTTC.